What follows describes a single T cell receptor beta chain. The entry originates in a study of blood T cell repertoires in COVID-19. The table came from immunoSEQ multiplex PCR; TCRdb's copy has only in-frame clones and leaves some out. This sample has some 78,000 clones, with nearly 90% found just once. The sequence was obtained from a woman of 80 years or more with active or convalescent COVID-19. The specimen sequenced was peripheral blood.

In DNA form, the CDR3 reads TGTGCCAGTAGCCAGACACAGGCGGTCTATAATTCACCCCTCCACTTT. This sequence encodes CASSQTQAVYNSPLHF. This chain uses TRBV19 with TRBJ1-6; possible D gene TRBD1, 5 bases. The V gene's germline CDR1 is LNHDA and CDR2 SQIVND (reference sequence). The germline V and J ends were trimmed by 6 bases and 3 bases, with 15 bases remaining between them. The CDR3 is 16 amino acids. Filled out from reference TRBV19 and TRBJ1-6, the complete variable domain reads DGGITQSPKYLFRKEGQNVTLSCEQNLNHDAMYWYRQDPGQGLRLIYYSQIVNDFQKGDIAEGYSVSREKKESFPLTVTSAQKNPTAFYLCASSQTQAVYNSPLHFGNGTRLTVT.